The 24 T cell receptor beta chains listed next were all sequenced from one sample in a study of blood T cell repertoires in COVID-19. Using immunoSEQ multiplex PCR, the repertoire was profiled, and TCRdb retains in-frame clones only, with some absent. The sample has about 130,000 clones, 70% to 80% seen once. The source material was peripheral blood. The receptor set was obtained from a woman aged 70-85 years with COVID-19, enrolled during active disease.

This chain uses TRBV30 with TRBJ1-1; 11 positions agree with TRBD1. Germline V CDR1 and CDR2: GTSNPN, SVGIG (reference sequence). With 6 bases clipped from V and 4 bases from J, the junction kept 10 bases outside the gene matches. The CDR3 spans 15 residues. The CDR3 sequence is CACQGDRGMITEAFF. CDR3 DNA: TGTGCCTGCCAAGGGGACAGGGGGATGATCACTGAAGCTTTCTTT.

This chain connects TRBV5-1 to TRBJ2-7; the D gene is possibly TRBD1 (6 bases). The ends were cut back, 0 bases at V and 3 bases at J, with 16 bases in the middle. The CDR3 covers 16 residues. CDR1 is SGHRS and CDR2 is YFSETQ in the germline V gene. The CDR3 spells CASSLANRQDLYEQYF. CDR3 bases: TGCGCCAGCAGCTTGGCGAATCGACAGGACCTCTACGAGCAGTACTTC.

The rearrangement links TRBV19 to TRBJ1-6; D ambiguous. V was cut by 8 bases and J by 1 base, with 18 bases left in between. This CDR3 has 17 amino acids. Germline values: CDR1 LNHDA, CDR2 SQIVND (reference sequence). The DNA of the CDR3 is TGTGCCAGTGGTTGGGATACCGGAGGGTCCTATAATTCACCCCTCCACTTT. Protein product: CASGWDTGGSYNSPLHF.

This sequence joins TRBV20-1 and TRBJ1-1; D is uncertain. CDR3 length: 11 residues. Germline V gene lookup returns CDR1 DFQATT and CDR2 SNEGSKA (reference sequence). Trimming stripped 5 bases from V and 1 base from J, with 5 bases between. The CDR3 here is CSAGRNTEAFF. The CDR3 nucleotides are TGCAGTGCTGGGCGGAACACTGAAGCTTTCTTT.

This clone was counted a few times. This chain links TRBV4-1 with TRBJ1-4; 8 positions match TRBD1. This CDR3 spans 15 amino acids. Germline CDR1 MGHRA, CDR2 YSYEKL. V dropped 6 bases and J dropped 8; count of bases not matched to a gene: 11. The CDR3 DNA sequence: TGCGCCAGCAGTCCGACAGGGGTGGTTGAGGAAAAACTGTTTTTT. Translation: CASSPTGVVEEKLFF.

This clone showed up just a few times. The chain joins TRBV28 to TRBJ2-7; 9 bases align to TRBD1. This CDR3 comprises 15 residues. From germline, CDR1 is MDHEN and CDR2 SYDVKM. The V and J ends lost 7 bases and 6 bases, in that order; junction bases with no gene match: 13. Here the CDR3 DNA reads TGTGCCAGCACCCGGCCGGGACAGGGTGTTTTCGAGCAGTACTTC. Protein sequence: CASTRPGQGVFEQYF.

This chain links TRBV19 with TRBJ1-3; D not resolved. Germline V gives CDR1 LNHDA, CDR2 SQIVND (reference sequence). V was pared by 10 bases and J by 4 bases, with 11 bases between. The CDR3 sequence is 12 residues long. Here the CDR3 reads CATKPYGNTIYF. CDR3 nucleotides: TGTGCCACTAAACCCTACGGAAACACCATATATTTT. The full variable domain, its missing parts supplied by reference TRBV19 and TRBJ1-3, is DGGITQSPKYLFRKEGQNVTLSCEQNLNHDAMYWYRQDPGQGLRLIYYSQIVNDFQKGDIAEGYSVSREKKESFPLTVTSAQKNPTAFYLCATKPYGNTIYFGEGSWLTVV.

This clone came up once. This rearrangement joins TRBV5-4 to TRBJ1-2; tentative D call: TRBD1 (6 bases). Trimming removed 2 bases at V and 0 bases at J, with 8 bases between. The CDR3 length is 14 residues. Germline V gene data show CDR1 as SGHNT and CDR2 as YYREEE (reference sequence). CDR3 protein: CASSFGTTNYGYTF. In DNA form, the CDR3 reads TGTGCCAGCAGCTTCGGGACAACTAACTATGGCTACACCTTC. Looking up the rest from reference TRBV5-4 and TRBJ1-2 gives the full variable domain: ETGVTQSPTHLIKTRGQQVTLRCSSQSGHNTVSWYQQALGQGPQFIFQYYREEENGRGNFPPRFSGLQFPNYSSELNVNALELDDSALYLCASSFGTTNYGYTFGSGTRLTVV.

This clone was recorded a few times. The chain employs TRBV7-9 and TRBJ1-2, with TRBD1 identical over 7 bases. The CDR3 sequence is 13 residues long. Per germline, CDR1 SEHNR and CDR2 FQNEAQ (reference sequence). V was pared by 1 base and J by 8 bases, with 4 bases of the junction left unmatched. The CDR3 here is CASSLETGYGYTF. The CDR3 DNA sequence: TGTGCCAGCAGCTTAGAGACAGGGTACGGCTACACCTTC.

The CDR3 coding sequence is TGTGCCAGCAGTGAACCCCTCGCGAACACCGGGGAGCTGTTTTTT. As protein: CASSEPLANTGELFF. The rearrangement links TRBV6-1 to TRBJ2-2; D remains ambiguous. The V gene lost 2 bases and the J gene lost 0 bases, with 7 bases spanning the gap. Germline values: CDR1 MNHNS, CDR2 SASEGT. The CDR3 covers 15 residues.

V and J are TRBV4-1 and TRBJ1-1; 7 bases align to TRBD1. The length of the CDR3 is 13 residues. Germline CDR1 MGHRA, CDR2 YSYEKL. V lost 6 bases and J lost 6; bases outside the gene matches: 7. The CDR3, as DNA: TGCGCCAGCAGGGAGACAGGGAGGCCTGAAGCTTTCTTT. It is translated as CASRETGRPEAFF.

The table lists this clone with a few counts. The chain carries TRBV9 and TRBJ1-2; weak D call: TRBD1 (6 bases). Germline CDR1 SGDLS, CDR2 YYNGEE. Deletions cut 6 bases from V and 2 bases from J, with 14 bases between. This CDR3 has 14 amino acids. The CDR3 DNA reads TGTGCCAGCAACCTGGACAGCCGCAACTATGGCTACACCTTC. As protein: CASNLDSRNYGYTF.

The chain recombines TRBV19 with TRBJ2-3; 10 nucleotides agree with TRBD2. The germline gives CDR1 LNHDA, CDR2 SQIVND (reference sequence). The CDR3 runs 20 residues. Trimming took 3 bases from V and 4 from J; bases not matched to a gene: 19. The CDR3 reads CASSIRRAGGPGHIADTQYF. CDR3 sequence (DNA): TGTGCCAGTAGTATTCGCCGAGCGGGGGGGCCCGGCCATATCGCAGATACGCAGTATTTT. Full variable domain (rest looked up from reference TRBV19 and TRBJ2-3): DGGITQSPKYLFRKEGQNVTLSCEQNLNHDAMYWYRQDPGQGLRLIYYSQIVNDFQKGDIAEGYSVSREKKESFPLTVTSAQKNPTAFYLCASSIRRAGGPGHIADTQYFGPGTRLTVL.

Only one count was recorded for this clone. The genes are TRBV5-1 and TRBJ2-6; TRBD2 is a possible D gene (6 bases). The germline gives CDR1 SGHRS, CDR2 YFSETQ. The CDR3 covers 20 residues. Trimming took off 0 bases at V and 0 bases at J, with 19 bases between the two ends. CDR3 in DNA: TGCGCCAGCAGCTTGGAATACAGCGGGCGGTCCCGCTCTGGGGCCAACGTCCTGACTTTC. As protein: CASSLEYSGRSRSGANVLTF.

The V call is TRBV13, the J call TRBJ2-3, with D possibly being TRBD1 (6 bases). The V gene's germline CDR1 is PRHDT and CDR2 FYEKMQ (reference sequence). Trimming pared 1 base from V and 8 bases from J, leaving 16 bases between. The CDR3 consists of 15 residues. CDR3 sequence (DNA): TGTGCCAGCAGCTTAGAGGGGGTGCCCCCGAGTACGCAGTATTTT. Translating it yields CASSLEGVPPSTQYF.

V gene TRBV28 combines with J gene TRBJ1-1, with 8 bases aligning to TRBD1. There are 14 residues in the CDR3. J gave up 3 bases and V 10 bases, and 10 bases lay outside the gene matches. Germline V gene data show CDR1 as MDHEN and CDR2 as SYDVKM. CDR3 nucleotides: TGTGCCACCAACCGACAGGGGCGGGACACTGAAGCTTTCTTT. Protein sequence: CATNRQGRDTEAFF. The entire variable domain, with the rest obtained from reference TRBV28 and TRBJ1-1, is as follows: DVKVTQSSRYLVKRTGEKVFLECVQDMDHENMFWYRQDPGLGLRLIYFSYDVKMKEKGDIPEGYSVSREKKERFSLILESASTNQTSMYLCATNRQGRDTEAFFGQGTRLTVV.

J is TRBJ1-5 and V is TRBV6-2 or TRBV6-3; 9 bases align to TRBD1. The CDR3 is made up of 21 amino acids. The J segment lost 4 bases and the V segment lost 5 bases, leaving 24 bases of the junction unmatched. Germline-derived CDR1 and CDR2 are MNHEY and SVGEGT. In DNA, the CDR3 is TGTGCCAGCAGTAATTACCTACTCGGGACAGGGACCGTTGTGGGTAATCAGCCCCAGCATTTT. Its protein product is CASSNYLLGTGTVVGNQPQHF.

This clone is a singleton in its sample. This chain links TRBV5-1 with TRBJ1-3, with a possible D match to TRBD1 (6 bases). The CDR3 is 14 residues long. V was pared by 4 bases and J by 4 bases, with 12 bases between. Germline V gives CDR1 SGHRS, CDR2 YFSETQ. As DNA, the CDR3 is TGCGCCAGCAGCATCGGACAGACCGGAAACACCATATATTTT. As protein: CASSIGQTGNTIYF.

The chain links TRBV6-1 to TRBJ2-3, with TRBD1 identical over 9 bases. Unmatched junction bases numbered 14, after V lost 4 bases and J lost 0 bases. Germline assignment: CDR1 MNHNS and CDR2 SASEGT. The CDR3 sequence is 19 residues long. The CDR3 here is CASSVRKGTGNPSTDTQYF. The CDR3 DNA is TGTGCCAGCAGTGTCCGGAAAGGGACAGGGAACCCTAGCACAGATACGCAGTATTTT.

V gene TRBV28 combines with J gene TRBJ2-7, with 7 bases aligning to TRBD2. Germline lookup yields CDR1 MDHEN and CDR2 SYDVKM. V lost 4 bases to trimming and J lost 1 base; unmatched junction nucleotides: 16. There are 18 residues in the CDR3. CDR3 DNA sequence: TGTGCCAGCAGTTGGGGCCGGGACTACGGTCCCCAATCCTACGAGCAGTACTTC. It translates to CASSWGRDYGPQSYEQYF.

The gene calls are TRBV6-5 and TRBJ2-7; the D is unclear. Germline loops: CDR1 MNHEY, CDR2 SVGAGI. Trimming took off 0 bases at V and 3 bases at J, with 12 bases between the two ends. The CDR3 length is 15 residues. CDR3 bases: TGTGCCAGCAGTTACTCGAAACAGCCCCACTACGAGCAGTACTTC. Its protein is CASSYSKQPHYEQYF.

V usage is TRBV6-2 or TRBV6-3 and J usage is TRBJ1-4, with a possible D match to TRBD1 (6 bases). Deletions cut 2 bases from V and 12 bases from J, with 22 bases between. Germline V gene lookup returns CDR1 MNHEY and CDR2 SVGEGT. The length of the CDR3 is 16 residues. The CDR3 DNA sequence: TGTGCCAGCAGTTACAAAACAGGGCCGGCGTTGGGGGAACTGTTTTTT. It yields the protein CASSYKTGPALGELFF.

This sequence joins TRBV9 and TRBJ1-2, with D unclear. Trimming removed 2 bases from V and 8 bases from J, with 22 bases in between. CDR1 and CDR2 from the germline V gene are SGDLS and YYNGEE. The length of the CDR3 is 16 residues. The CDR3: CASSVSRTGRAEGYTF. The CDR3 region has the DNA TGTGCCAGCAGCGTGAGTAGGACGGGAAGAGCCGAAGGCTACACCTTC.

This rearrangement joins TRBV18 to TRBJ2-7; possible D gene TRBD1, 5 bases. The V and J ends lost 3 bases and 2 bases respectively, with 11 bases between them. Per germline, CDR1 KGHSH and CDR2 LQKENI. The CDR3 has 14 residues. This chain's CDR3 is CASSPQGSPYEQYF. CDR3 bases: TGTGCCAGCTCACCCCAGGGCAGTCCCTACGAGCAGTACTTC.